A selection of T cell receptor beta chains follows, all from one sample in a study of cytomegalovirus exposure and HLA in healthy donors. Data came from immunoSEQ multiplex PCR; TCRdb stores just in-frame clones and leaves some out. Among about 95,000 clones listed, around 81% were seen once. The sample consisted of PBMCs. The receptors come from a woman aged 70-85 years in good health and CMV-seropositive. Each CDR3 is given with its conserved first and last residue. A D gene is named only where the DNA matches it firmly. Clone size, where shown, is once, few, many, or a class for clones that have expanded.

clone_size: NA; v_call: TRBV18; j_call: TRBJ2-3; d_call: NA; cdr3_nt: TGTGCCAGCTCACCAGGGCAGTCCGATACGCAGTATTTT; cdr3_aa: CASSPGQSDTQYF
clone_size: NA; v_call: TRBV29-1; j_call: TRBJ2-1; d_call: NA; cdr3_nt: TGCAGCGTTGAAGAGCCTATCAATGAGCAGTTCTTC; cdr3_aa: CSVEEPINEQFF
clone_size: NA; v_call: TRBV5-1; j_call: TRBJ2-5; d_call: TRBD1; cdr3_nt: TGCGCCAGCAGCTTACAGGGGGTACCAGAGACCCAGTACTTC; cdr3_aa: CASSLQGVPETQYF
clone_size: few; v_call: TRBV4-1; j_call: TRBJ2-7; d_call: NA; cdr3_nt: TGCGCCAGCAGCCCTCTTCAGGGTAGGTCCTACGAGCAGTACTTC; cdr3_aa: CASSPLQGRSYEQYF
clone_size: NA; v_call: TRBV29-1; j_call: TRBJ2-7; d_call: NA; cdr3_nt: TGCAGCGTTGATAGGGGGGGGGCTGGCGAGCAGTACTTC; cdr3_aa: CSVDRGGAGEQYF
clone_size: NA; v_call: TRBV27; j_call: TRBJ2-7; d_call: TRBD1; cdr3_nt: TGTGCCAGCAGGGCCGACAGGGCCGTTAACTACGAGCAGTACTTC; cdr3_aa: CASRADRAVNYEQYF
clone_size: NA; v_call: TRBV19; j_call: TRBJ2-5; d_call: TRBD2; cdr3_nt: TGTGCCAGTAGGCTTTCTAGCGGCCGACAAGAGACCCAGTACTTC; cdr3_aa: CASRLSSGRQETQYF
clone_size: NA; v_call: TRBV12-5; j_call: TRBJ2-3; d_call: NA; cdr3_nt: TGTGCTAGTGGGGCGACTGCAGATACGCAGTATTTT; cdr3_aa: CASGATADTQYF
clone_size: once; v_call: TRBV2; j_call: TRBJ1-3; d_call: NA; cdr3_nt: TGTGCCAGCAGTGAAGACAGGAACTCTGGAAACACCATATATTTT; cdr3_aa: CASSEDRNSGNTIYF
clone_size: NA; v_call: TRBV28; j_call: TRBJ2-7; d_call: TRBD2; cdr3_nt: TGTGCCAGTTCTAGCCTAGCGGGATCTAACGAGCAGTACTTC; cdr3_aa: CASSSLAGSNEQYF
clone_size: NA; v_call: TRBV6-4; j_call: TRBJ2-3; d_call: TRBD1; cdr3_nt: TGTGCCACTTCCCAGACGGGACAGGGGCCAGATACGCAGTATTTT; cdr3_aa: CATSQTGQGPDTQYF
clone_size: few; v_call: TRBV7-9; j_call: TRBJ1-1; d_call: NA; cdr3_nt: TGTGCCAGCAGCGACGAGGGCTGGAGGATGAACACTGAAGCTTTCTTT; cdr3_aa: CASSDEGWRMNTEAFF
clone_size: NA; v_call: TRBV27; j_call: TRBJ1-5; d_call: TRBD1; cdr3_nt: TGTGCCAGCAGTACAGGGGGTCCGCCCCAGCATTTT; cdr3_aa: CASSTGGPPQHF
clone_size: few; v_call: TRBV6-6; j_call: TRBJ1-1; d_call: NA; cdr3_nt: TGTGCCAGCAGTACCACCAGGGGATCGGCGAACACTGAAGCTTTCTTT; cdr3_aa: CASSTTRGSANTEAFF
clone_size: once; v_call: TRBV10-3; j_call: TRBJ2-3; d_call: TRBD1; cdr3_nt: TGTGCCATCAGTGAGGCGGGACAGGGATACACAGATACGCAGTATTTT; cdr3_aa: CAISEAGQGYTDTQYF
clone_size: once; v_call: TRBV6-4; j_call: TRBJ2-5; d_call: NA; cdr3_nt: TGTGCCAGCAGTGACGGTCCCGAGGAGACCCAGTACTTC; cdr3_aa: CASSDGPEETQYF
clone_size: NA; v_call: TRBV30; j_call: TRBJ2-3; d_call: NA; cdr3_nt: TGTGCCTGGAGTGTACGAAGCGGATTCACAGATACGCAGTATTTT; cdr3_aa: CAWSVRSGFTDTQYF
clone_size: NA; v_call: TRBV11-2; j_call: TRBJ2-5; d_call: TRBD1; cdr3_nt: TGTGCCAGCAGCTTAGAACCCCACAGGGGGCACGAGACCCAGTACTTC; cdr3_aa: CASSLEPHRGHETQYF
clone_size: NA; v_call: TRBV4-1; j_call: TRBJ2-1; d_call: NA; cdr3_nt: TGCGCCAGCAGCCAAGGACTCGTTTTTCCCTACAATGAGCAGTTCTTC; cdr3_aa: CASSQGLVFPYNEQFF
clone_size: NA; v_call: TRBV30; j_call: TRBJ2-5; d_call: TRBD1; cdr3_nt: TGTGCCTACATTTCGACAGGGGGTCCGGAGACCCAGTACTTC; cdr3_aa: CAYISTGGPETQYF
clone_size: NA; v_call: TRBV19; j_call: TRBJ1-5; d_call: NA; cdr3_nt: TGTGCCAGTAGTATCTCGCGGACACCGAAGGGGGGGCAGCCCCAGCATTTT; cdr3_aa: CASSISRTPKGGQPQHF
clone_size: few; v_call: TRBV20-1; j_call: TRBJ2-7; d_call: NA; cdr3_nt: TGCAGTGCTAGAGAACCTAGCAGTCAGTACTTC; cdr3_aa: CSAREPSSQYF
clone_size: NA; v_call: TRBV7-3; j_call: TRBJ2-1; d_call: NA; cdr3_nt: TGTGCCAGCAGCGAACAGATGAGCTCCTACAATGAGCAGTTCTTC; cdr3_aa: CASSEQMSSYNEQFF
clone_size: NA; v_call: TRBV28; j_call: TRBJ1-4; d_call: TRBD1; cdr3_nt: TGTGCCAGCAGTTTAAGGCGGACAGGGGGTGATGAAAAACTGTTTTTT; cdr3_aa: CASSLRRTGGDEKLFF
clone_size: NA; v_call: TRBV5-1; j_call: TRBJ2-1; d_call: NA; cdr3_nt: TGCGCCAGCAGCTTACAGGGTACCAACAATGAGCAGTTCTTC; cdr3_aa: CASSLQGTNNEQFF
clone_size: once; v_call: TRBV9; j_call: TRBJ2-5; d_call: NA; cdr3_nt: TGTGCCAGCAGCGTAGGGGGCGGGACCCAACAAGAGACCCAGTACTTC; cdr3_aa: CASSVGGGTQQETQYF
clone_size: few; v_call: TRBV18; j_call: TRBJ1-1; d_call: TRBD1; cdr3_nt: TGTGCCAGCTCACCTCGACAGGGTTCTGGAGGCACTGAAGCTTTCTTT; cdr3_aa: CASSPRQGSGGTEAFF